This T cell receptor (beta chain) was recorded in a study of radiation and T cells in renal cell carcinoma. Overall study findings and caveats: Top tumor clonotypes rose in blood 2 weeks post-radiation, then contracted.

Assay used: immunoSEQ multiplex PCR; TCRdb lists only in-frame clones, some missing. This sample carries some 100,000 clones, 82% of them seen once, and the ten largest clones take around 6.3%. Details on this clone: The antigen remains undetermined.

The length of the CDR3 is 15 residues. Unmatched junction bases numbered 1, after V lost 0 bases and J lost 10 bases. Germline-derived CDR1 and CDR2 are SEHNR and FQNEAQ (reference sequence). Time point indicated: baseline pretreatment blood. Treatment denoted: 15 Gy SBRT to primary tumor, nephrectomy 4 weeks later. This clonotype was obtained from a man aged 55 to 69 with renal cell carcinoma. The sample in question was blood, obtained from a patient whose treatment included radiotherapy and nephrectomy. The gene calls are TRBV7-9 and TRBJ2-1, with TRBD2 matching over 15 bases. The CDR3 spells CASSLAGTSGREQFF. As DNA, the CDR3 is TGTGCCAGCAGCTTAGCAGGGACTAGCGGGAGGGAGCAGTTCTTC.